Listed below are T cell receptor beta chains from one sample, sequenced in a study of T cell repertoires in cytomegalovirus infection. TCRdb re-called the reads through MiXCR, storing one row per CDR3 protein. The repertoire has more than 85,000 distinct CDR3 sequences, approximately 15% of them found once; the top ten carry around 8.5%. The source material was PBMCs. The source is a human donor in good health (CMV status not recorded). Some clones in this sample may be carry-over from other donors' samples. Each CDR3 is given with its conserved first and last residue. The order of the fields is clone size, J gene, D gene, V gene, CDR3 protein, CDR3 DNA. The D gene is left open where the match is weak. Size tells how often a clone was seen (once, few, many) or the class of an expanded clone, and some rows leave it out.

clone_size: many
j_call: TRBJ2-5
d_call: -
v_call: TRBV7-3
cdr3_aa: CASSFGGAGQETQYF
cdr3_nt: TGTGCCAGCAGCTTTGGCGGGGCCGGGCAAGAGACCCAGTACTTC

clone_size: -
j_call: TRBJ1-2
d_call: -
v_call: TRBV20-1
cdr3_aa: CSAHTGDLYGYTF
cdr3_nt: TGCAGTGCCCACACGGGGGACTTGTATGGCTACACCTTC

clone_size: few
j_call: TRBJ2-6
d_call: TRBD1
v_call: TRBV20-1
cdr3_aa: CSAGTGAVSGANVLTF
cdr3_nt: TGCAGTGCTGGGACAGGAGCCGTCTCTGGGGCCAACGTCCTGACTTTC

clone_size: -
j_call: TRBJ1-2
d_call: -
v_call: TRBV2
cdr3_aa: CASSEALNGRSGYTF
cdr3_nt: TGTGCCAGCAGTGAAGCGCTTAACGGGAGAAGTGGCTACACCTTC

clone_size: -
j_call: TRBJ2-3
d_call: TRBD2
v_call: TRBV6-6
cdr3_aa: CASRPHSGGADTQYF
cdr3_nt: TGTGCCAGCAGACCTCATAGCGGGGGTGCAGATACGCAGTATTTT

clone_size: few
j_call: TRBJ2-3
d_call: -
v_call: TRBV6-6
cdr3_aa: CASSQVEGGSTDTQYF
cdr3_nt: TGTGCCAGCAGTCAAGTCGAGGGGGGTAGCACAGATACGCAGTATTTT

clone_size: many
j_call: TRBJ2-7
d_call: -
v_call: TRBV20-1
cdr3_aa: CSASSTSYEQYF
cdr3_nt: TGCAGTGCTAGTAGCACCTCCTACGAGCAGTACTTC

clone_size: many
j_call: TRBJ1-2
d_call: -
v_call: TRBV7-9
cdr3_aa: CASSATNYGYTF
cdr3_nt: TGTGCCAGCAGCGCAACAAACTATGGCTACACCTTC

clone_size: -
j_call: TRBJ1-1
d_call: -
v_call: TRBV29-1
cdr3_aa: CSVSGLQGLNTEAFF
cdr3_nt: TGCAGCGTCTCCGGCTTACAGGGTTTGAACACTGAAGCTTTCTTT

clone_size: many
j_call: TRBJ1-1
d_call: TRBD1
v_call: TRBV12-3/TRBV12-4
cdr3_aa: CASSFWTGMNTEAFF
cdr3_nt: TGTGCCAGCAGTTTTTGGACAGGGATGAACACTGAAGCTTTCTTT

clone_size: many
j_call: TRBJ2-7
d_call: -
v_call: TRBV6-2/TRBV6-3
cdr3_aa: CASSMRAFSPGEQYF
cdr3_nt: TGTGCCAGCAGTATGAGGGCCTTCAGTCCCGGCGAGCAGTACTTC

clone_size: few
j_call: TRBJ1-2
d_call: -
v_call: TRBV29-1
cdr3_aa: CSDGDGYTF
cdr3_nt: TGCAGCGATGGAGATGGCTACACCTTC

clone_size: -
j_call: TRBJ2-7
d_call: -
v_call: TRBV14
cdr3_aa: CASSHTYTGGASYEQYF
cdr3_nt: TGTGCCAGCAGCCACACATATACGGGCGGAGCCTCCTACGAGCAGTACTTC

clone_size: -
j_call: TRBJ2-7
d_call: TRBD1
v_call: TRBV4-1
cdr3_aa: CASSQAPGQGTYEQYF
cdr3_nt: TGCGCCAGCAGCCAAGCTCCGGGACAGGGGACCTACGAGCAGTACTTC

clone_size: -
j_call: TRBJ2-7
d_call: -
v_call: TRBV20-1
cdr3_aa: CSARSLDSSYEQYF
cdr3_nt: TGCAGTGCTAGGTCCTTGGACAGCTCCTACGAGCAGTACTTC

clone_size: few
j_call: TRBJ2-2
d_call: TRBD2
v_call: TRBV7-2
cdr3_aa: CASSPGLARTGELFF
cdr3_nt: TGTGCCAGCAGCCCCGGACTAGCTCGAACCGGGGAGCTGTTTTTT

clone_size: -
j_call: TRBJ2-1
d_call: -
v_call: TRBV12-5
cdr3_aa: CASGLVRGRPFF
cdr3_nt: TGTGCTAGTGGTTTGGTACGGGGTAGGCCGTTCTTC

clone_size: -
j_call: TRBJ2-5
d_call: -
v_call: TRBV27
cdr3_aa: CASTTWGSLETQYF
cdr3_nt: TGTGCCAGTACCACCTGGGGGTCTCTAGAGACCCAGTACTTC

clone_size: -
j_call: TRBJ2-2
d_call: TRBD1
v_call: TRBV12-3/TRBV12-4
cdr3_aa: CASCRDSQNTGELFF
cdr3_nt: TGTGCCAGCTGCCGGGACAGCCAGAACACCGGGGAGCTGTTTTTT

clone_size: -
j_call: TRBJ2-3
d_call: TRBD1
v_call: TRBV7-3
cdr3_aa: CASSLQMQSGTGADTQYF
cdr3_nt: TGTGCCAGCAGCCTTCAAATGCAGTCAGGGACAGGAGCAGATACGCAGTATTTT

clone_size: -
j_call: TRBJ2-5
d_call: -
v_call: TRBV11-2
cdr3_aa: CASSLGLETQYF
cdr3_nt: TGTGCCAGCAGCTTAGGTCTGGAGACCCAGTACTTC

clone_size: few
j_call: TRBJ2-5
d_call: -
v_call: TRBV2
cdr3_aa: CASSERSGTQYF
cdr3_nt: TGTGCCAGCAGTGAGCGGTCCGGGACCCAGTACTTC

clone_size: few
j_call: TRBJ1-1
d_call: TRBD1
v_call: TRBV28
cdr3_aa: CASSLRGFGQVNTEAFF
cdr3_nt: TGTGCCAGCAGCCTGAGGGGCTTTGGACAGGTGAACACTGAAGCTTTCTTT

clone_size: few
j_call: TRBJ1-1
d_call: -
v_call: TRBV20-1
cdr3_aa: CSASIRPAEAFF
cdr3_nt: TGCAGTGCTAGCATAAGGCCCGCTGAAGCTTTCTTT

clone_size: many
j_call: TRBJ2-7
d_call: -
v_call: TRBV7-2
cdr3_aa: CASSSGVRSHEQYF
cdr3_nt: TGTGCCAGCAGCTCCGGGGTCCGTAGTCACGAGCAGTACTTC

clone_size: few
j_call: TRBJ2-1
d_call: TRBD1
v_call: TRBV14
cdr3_aa: CASSARYRQGQLSSYNEQFF
cdr3_nt: TGTGCCAGCAGCGCAAGGTACCGACAGGGGCAACTGAGCTCCTACAATGAGCAGTTCTTC

clone_size: -
j_call: TRBJ2-7
d_call: TRBD2
v_call: TRBV14
cdr3_aa: CASSQVHRRGTSGYEQYF
cdr3_nt: TGTGCCAGCAGCCAAGTCCACAGGAGAGGGACTAGCGGCTACGAGCAGTACTTC

clone_size: few
j_call: TRBJ2-1
d_call: TRBD2
v_call: TRBV6-2/TRBV6-3
cdr3_aa: CASRGLAGKNKRSYNEQFF
cdr3_nt: TGTGCCAGCAGAGGACTAGCGGGGAAAAATAAAAGGTCCTACAATGAGCAGTTCTTC

clone_size: -
j_call: TRBJ1-5
d_call: -
v_call: TRBV12-5
cdr3_aa: CASGHGGQGQPQHF
cdr3_nt: TGTGCTAGTGGCCATGGGGGGCAGGGGCAGCCCCAGCATTTT

clone_size: -
j_call: TRBJ2-7
d_call: -
v_call: TRBV7-6
cdr3_aa: CASSQHDGEQYF
cdr3_nt: TGTGCCAGCAGCCAACACGACGGCGAGCAGTACTTC

clone_size: -
j_call: TRBJ2-3
d_call: -
v_call: TRBV6-2/TRBV6-3
cdr3_aa: CASSYSSGALLEDTQYF
cdr3_nt: TGTGCCAGCAGTTACTCGTCGGGCGCTTTGTTAGAAGATACGCAGTATTTT

clone_size: many
j_call: TRBJ1-1
d_call: TRBD1
v_call: TRBV6-1
cdr3_aa: CASSEASGQGSTEAFF
cdr3_nt: TGTGCCAGCAGTGAAGCGAGTGGACAGGGGTCGACTGAAGCTTTCTTT

clone_size: -
j_call: TRBJ2-7
d_call: -
v_call: TRBV28
cdr3_aa: CASSFSLGRAYEQYF
cdr3_nt: TGTGCCAGCAGTTTTTCTTTGGGCAGGGCCTACGAGCAGTACTTC

clone_size: many
j_call: TRBJ1-4
d_call: -
v_call: TRBV7-2
cdr3_aa: CASSLGQLSTNEKLFF
cdr3_nt: TGTGCCAGCAGCTTAGGGCAACTGTCAACTAATGAAAAACTGTTTTTT

clone_size: few
j_call: TRBJ2-5
d_call: -
v_call: TRBV20-1
cdr3_aa: CSARVGETQYF
cdr3_nt: TGCAGTGCTAGAGTGGGGGAGACCCAGTACTTC

clone_size: many
j_call: TRBJ2-2
d_call: -
v_call: TRBV10-3
cdr3_aa: CAISEVNRGNTGELFF
cdr3_nt: TGTGCCATCAGTGAGGTGAACAGAGGGAACACCGGGGAGCTGTTTTTT

clone_size: -
j_call: TRBJ2-1
d_call: TRBD2
v_call: TRBV5-8
cdr3_aa: CASSSGTSADNEQFF
cdr3_nt: TGTGCCAGCAGCTCCGGGACTAGCGCCGACAATGAGCAGTTCTTC

clone_size: once
j_call: TRBJ2-3
d_call: TRBD2
v_call: TRBV7-4
cdr3_aa: CASSFSGGTDTYYF
cdr3_nt: TGTGCCAGCAGCTTTAGCGGGGGGACAGATACCTACTATTTT

clone_size: -
j_call: TRBJ2-7
d_call: -
v_call: TRBV6-8
cdr3_aa: CASSRKEGYEQYF
cdr3_nt: TGTGCCAGCAGTCGAAAGGAGGGCTACGAGCAGTACTTC

clone_size: few
j_call: TRBJ1-2
d_call: -
v_call: TRBV7-2
cdr3_aa: CASSLGSGRYGYTF
cdr3_nt: TGTGCCAGCAGCTTGGGCAGTGGGAGGTATGGCTACACCTTC

clone_size: many
j_call: TRBJ1-1
d_call: TRBD1
v_call: TRBV19
cdr3_aa: CASSSTDRALEAFF
cdr3_nt: TGTGCCAGTAGCTCTACGGACAGGGCGCTTGAAGCTTTCTTT

clone_size: -
j_call: TRBJ1-1
d_call: -
v_call: TRBV18
cdr3_aa: CASSLAGRDTEAFF
cdr3_nt: TGTGCCAGCTCACTCGCAGGGAGGGACACTGAAGCTTTCTTT

clone_size: -
j_call: TRBJ1-5
d_call: TRBD1
v_call: TRBV6-1
cdr3_aa: CASKPGQGYQPQHF
cdr3_nt: TGTGCCAGCAAGCCGGGACAGGGTTATCAGCCCCAGCATTTT

clone_size: -
j_call: TRBJ2-7
d_call: -
v_call: TRBV20-1
cdr3_aa: CSAKRRGGTSYEQYF
cdr3_nt: TGCAGTGCTAAAAGACGGGGCGGGACCTCCTACGAGCAGTACTTC

clone_size: many
j_call: TRBJ2-7
d_call: TRBD2
v_call: TRBV7-2
cdr3_aa: CASSSRGEGYEQYF
cdr3_nt: TGTGCCAGCAGCAGTCGGGGGGAAGGCTACGAGCAGTACTTC

clone_size: -
j_call: TRBJ1-1
d_call: -
v_call: TRBV7-9
cdr3_aa: CASSLTLPGTEAFF
cdr3_nt: TGTGCCAGCAGCTTAACCCTCCCGGGCACTGAAGCTTTCTTT

clone_size: once
j_call: TRBJ2-2
d_call: -
v_call: TRBV3-1
cdr3_aa: CASRTDPNTGELFF
cdr3_nt: TGTGCCAGCAGAACCGATCCGAACACCGGGGAGCTGTTTTTT

clone_size: -
j_call: TRBJ2-3
d_call: -
v_call: TRBV9
cdr3_aa: CASSEGGRSTDTQYF
cdr3_nt: TGTGCCAGCAGCGAAGGGGGTAGGAGCACAGATACGCAGTATTTT

clone_size: many
j_call: TRBJ1-1
d_call: -
v_call: TRBV7-9
cdr3_aa: CASSLVQGGAFF
cdr3_nt: TGTGCCAGCAGCTTAGTTCAGGGCGGCGCTTTCTTT

clone_size: -
j_call: TRBJ2-7
d_call: -
v_call: TRBV20-1
cdr3_aa: CSAGTPSYEQYF
cdr3_nt: TGCAGTGCCGGGACTCCCTCCTACGAGCAGTACTTC

clone_size: many
j_call: TRBJ1-3
d_call: -
v_call: TRBV7-9
cdr3_aa: CASSFRRAGNTIYF
cdr3_nt: TGTGCCAGCAGCTTTCGGAGGGCTGGAAACACCATATATTTT